Sequencing of this TCR beta chain was carried out in a study of cytomegalovirus exposure and HLA in healthy donors. Amplification used 60 Vbeta primers and 13 Jbeta primers. Profiling relied on immunoSEQ multiplex PCR, and the TCRdb table lists in-frame clones only, not all of them. This sample's table reports around 120,000 clones. With 1 base removed from V and 1 base from J, the gap between germline ends came to 8 bases. Germline V gene lookup returns CDR1 MNHEY and CDR2 SVGAGI. The CDR3 is 16 amino acids. The origin of this receptor is a man aged 50-60 years in good health and CMV-seronegative. The chain has TRBV6-5 and TRBJ2-6; D may be TRBD1 (5 bases). The sequenced sample consisted of PBMCs. The CDR3 region is CASSYFRGSGANVLTF. As DNA, the CDR3 is TGTGCCAGCAGTTACTTTAGGGGTTCTGGGGCCAACGTCCTGACTTTC.